This T cell receptor beta chain was sequenced for a study of neurological immune-mediated disorders. TCRdb re-called the 5' RACE reads with MiXCR, one entry per CDR3 protein. The sample includes roughly 16,000 distinct CDR3 sequences, about 10% of them seen just once. This CDR3 contains 14 residues. The V and J ends lost 3 bases and 2 bases respectively, with 14 bases between them. Germline-derived CDR1 and CDR2 are DFQATT and SNEGSKA (reference sequence). By sample share, this clonotype is medium-sized (0.01 to 0.1%). The gene calls are TRBV20-1 and TRBJ2-7, with D maybe TRBD2 (5 bases). Sequences were obtained from CD8+ T cells from blood. The TCR originated in a man aged 45-65 years in good health. For the CDR3, the DNA is TGCAGTGCTAGCCCCCGGGGAAGGACCTACGAGCAGTACTTC. Amino acid sequence: CSASPRGRTYEQYF.